The rows below give T cell receptor beta chains drawn from one sample of a study of T cell changes during pregnancy in multiple sclerosis. The data were produced by immunoSEQ multiplex PCR, yet TCRdb's version contains in-frame clones alone and is incomplete. The profile covers 69,000 or so clones, with roughly 93% appearing a single time and 1.4% taken by the ten largest. Here the sequenced sample was peripheral blood, taken in the third trimester of pregnancy. The receptors derive from a female donor with multiple sclerosis, enrolled in a pregnancy study. The CDR3 runs from the conserved cysteine through the conserved F or W. The D gene is left open where the match is weak.

J gene: TRBJ1-1
V gene: TRBV10-2
D gene: -
CDR3 protein: CASIEYRGGTEAFF

J gene: TRBJ1-1
V gene: TRBV5-1
D gene: -
CDR3 protein: CASSLEGALNTEAFF

J gene: TRBJ2-1
V gene: TRBV29-1
D gene: -
CDR3 protein: CSVDRGDRYNEQFF

J gene: TRBJ1-1
V gene: TRBV19
D gene: -
CDR3 protein: CASIDPGGRRAEAFF

J gene: TRBJ2-2
V gene: TRBV10-3
D gene: -
CDR3 protein: CAISESSGVFTGELFF

J gene: TRBJ1-1
V gene: TRBV7-9
D gene: -
CDR3 protein: CASSLVAVSAFF

J gene: TRBJ1-2
V gene: TRBV30
D gene: -
CDR3 protein: CAWMRDWNNYGYTF

J gene: TRBJ2-3
V gene: TRBV5-6
D gene: -
CDR3 protein: CASTQVPQDTQYF

J gene: TRBJ1-1
V gene: TRBV20-1
D gene: -
CDR3 protein: CSARAEQAFF

J gene: TRBJ1-2
V gene: TRBV6-6
D gene: TRBD1
CDR3 protein: CASIMTGANYGYTF

J gene: TRBJ1-2
V gene: TRBV5-5
D gene: -
CDR3 protein: CASTIFSRNSYGYTF

J gene: TRBJ2-5
V gene: TRBV9
D gene: -
CDR3 protein: CASSVGSSEYQETQYF

J gene: TRBJ2-1
V gene: TRBV10-1
D gene: TRBD2
CDR3 protein: CASSEALGTSGHNEQFF

J gene: TRBJ1-5
V gene: TRBV6-1
D gene: -
CDR3 protein: CASSQGLNQPQHF

J gene: TRBJ2-3
V gene: TRBV4-1
D gene: TRBD2
CDR3 protein: CASSQDPGLANTQYF

J gene: TRBJ1-5
V gene: TRBV4-1
D gene: -
CDR3 protein: CASSPRAEREPQHF

J gene: TRBJ2-7
V gene: TRBV2
D gene: TRBD1
CDR3 protein: CASRATGGSRREQYF

J gene: TRBJ2-3
V gene: TRBV29-1
D gene: -
CDR3 protein: CSVEGDSRGFSDTQYF

J gene: TRBJ2-2
V gene: TRBV7-3
D gene: TRBD2
CDR3 protein: CASSLSGGATTGELFF

J gene: TRBJ1-2
V gene: TRBV6-1
D gene: TRBD1
CDR3 protein: CASSEASTGGVGYTF

J gene: TRBJ2-7
V gene: TRBV29-1
D gene: TRBD1
CDR3 protein: CSVYNPGQGTYEQYF

J gene: TRBJ2-7
V gene: TRBV7-9
D gene: -
CDR3 protein: CASSLAYGFSEQYF

J gene: TRBJ2-2
V gene: TRBV4-1
D gene: -
CDR3 protein: CASSQVPTGGELFF

J gene: TRBJ1-5
V gene: TRBV19
D gene: -
CDR3 protein: CASTLKLNQPQHF

J gene: TRBJ2-5
V gene: TRBV5-6
D gene: -
CDR3 protein: CASSLVQTQETQYF

J gene: TRBJ2-5
V gene: TRBV5-1
D gene: TRBD1
CDR3 protein: CASSQGTGGAKGYF

J gene: TRBJ2-2
V gene: TRBV11-3
D gene: -
CDR3 protein: CASSLRRAGGLFF

J gene: TRBJ1-1
V gene: TRBV6-5
D gene: TRBD1
CDR3 protein: CASRQGADTEAFF

J gene: TRBJ1-2
V gene: TRBV19
D gene: -
CDR3 protein: CASSIGGGYGYTF

J gene: TRBJ2-1
V gene: TRBV5-1
D gene: -
CDR3 protein: CASSLPNRVQFRADEQFF

J gene: TRBJ1-1
V gene: TRBV5-6
D gene: -
CDR3 protein: CASSLAPEGDTEAFF

J gene: TRBJ1-4
V gene: TRBV4-1
D gene: TRBD1
CDR3 protein: CASSVTGGPTGEKLFF

J gene: TRBJ2-5
V gene: TRBV7-2
D gene: TRBD1
CDR3 protein: CASSRHQGESYQETQYF

J gene: TRBJ1-5
V gene: TRBV27
D gene: TRBD1
CDR3 protein: CASSLRDRDFNQPQHF

J gene: TRBJ1-2
V gene: TRBV28
D gene: TRBD1
CDR3 protein: CASGDREVAGYTF

J gene: TRBJ1-1
V gene: TRBV9
D gene: -
CDR3 protein: CASSVGGEMNTEAFF

J gene: TRBJ1-1
V gene: TRBV11-2
D gene: TRBD1
CDR3 protein: CASSLRQGPEAFF

J gene: TRBJ2-7
V gene: TRBV5-1
D gene: TRBD2
CDR3 protein: CASSLVLAGAYEQYF

J gene: TRBJ2-3
V gene: TRBV7-2
D gene: TRBD2
CDR3 protein: CASSIGLAAPAQYF

J gene: TRBJ2-3
V gene: TRBV6-4
D gene: TRBD2
CDR3 protein: CASGAGGETDTQYF

J gene: TRBJ1-4
V gene: TRBV13
D gene: -
CDR3 protein: CASSLGQVEKLFF

J gene: TRBJ2-3
V gene: TRBV2
D gene: TRBD1
CDR3 protein: CASSSQGGTDTQYF

J gene: TRBJ2-3
V gene: TRBV5-1
D gene: -
CDR3 protein: CASSGGLNLGADTQYF